The T cell receptor beta chain under discussion was sequenced for a study of blood T cell repertoires in COVID-19. The assay was immunoSEQ multiplex PCR, and TCRdb's table has in-frame clones only and misses some. The sample yields roughly 150,000 clones, 75% to 85% seen once. The TCR sequence derives from a woman aged 45-59 years in a cohort sampled during active or convalescent COVID-19. The sample consisted of peripheral blood.

The CDR3 DNA sequence: TGTGCCAGCAGACGGGACACCACAGATACGCAGTATTTT. This encodes CASRRDTTDTQYF. V gene TRBV7-8 combines with J gene TRBJ2-3; the D gene is possibly TRBD1 (6 bases). V was cut by 6 bases and J by 2 bases, with 9 bases left in between. CDR3 size: 13 residues. Germline V gene lookup returns CDR1 SGHVS and CDR2 FQNEAQ.